This T cell receptor beta chain is drawn from a study of cytomegalovirus exposure and HLA in healthy donors. This clone is a singleton in its sample. Vbeta (60) and Jbeta (13) primers were used in the PCR. Original data processing: In a later analysis, 70 million to 80 million unique TCR beta chains included roughly 11 million shared by two or more donors. The method was immunoSEQ multiplex PCR; TCRdb's version includes in-frame clones alone and lacks a portion of them. V, J and clone size were drawn from that table, and D and trimming were deduced from the DNA. The sample lists tens of thousands of clones, about 80% occurring once. CDR3 length equals 15 residues. V shed 5 bases, J shed 3 bases, and the junction held 6 bases outside the gene matches. Germline-derived CDR1 and CDR2 are SGHDT and YYEEEE.

The receptor was derived from a woman aged 45-65 years in good health and CMV-seropositive. Sequencing was carried out using PBMCs. This chain connects TRBV5-6 to TRBJ1-5; 9 bases map to TRBD1. The CDR3 protein is CASSIGQGYNQPQHF. In DNA form, the CDR3 reads TGTGCCAGCAGTATCGGACAGGGGTACAATCAGCCCCAGCATTTT.